The sequence of this TCR beta chain was determined in a study of regulatory T cells in long-lasting Graves disease. Findings and caveats of the study: Persistent patients shared some 2,500 public clonotypes among themselves. Newly diagnosed patients shared fewer, at some 970.

This clonotype showed up many times. Its antigen is currently unknown. Time point here: persistent/refractory GD, antithyroid drugs over 5 years with positive TRAb. The TCR library was prepared using RNA isolated from PBMCs. Those enrolled as patients came out of an endocrinology department in Xi'an, China. Sequencing libraries for TCR beta were prepared with iRepertoire HTBI primers and Arm-PCR of CDR3 regions. MiXCR was run by TCRdb on the multiplex PCR reads, yielding one entry per CDR3 protein. The top ten clones hold over 7.5% of a sample with 450,000 or so distinct CDR3 sequences, more than 20% of them seen once. The CDR3 runs 11 residues. V was trimmed by 10 bases and J by 7 bases, leaving 13 bases between them. CDR1 and CDR2 (germline): MNHNS, SASEGT.

The origin of this receptor is a female donor with Graves disease. The chain recombines TRBV6-1 with TRBJ2-5; D may be TRBD2 (6 bases). Sequencing was performed on peripheral blood mononuclear cells (PBMCs), taken when the disease was refractory, from a patient treated with antithyroid drugs. This CDR3 is CATGLSGTQYF. CDR3 nucleotide sequence: TGTGCCACGGGACTCTCGGGGACCCAGTACTTC.